This TCR beta chain came from a study of shared clonotypes between healthy human individuals. Study in general: Donors had three CD4 naive, three CD4 memory, two CD8 naive and one CD8 memory plate apiece. Study-level results: Generation of non-shared clonotypes was less probable than generation of clonotypes shared by all four donors.

As concerns this clone: Its specificity is not known.

Subsets obtained from CD4+ cells comprised CD45RA+ naive and CD45RA-negative memory cells. Germline V gives CDR1 SGHAT, CDR2 FQNNGV. The CDR3 consists of 14 residues. Trimming took 4 bases from V and 5 from J, leaving 14 bases between them. The sorted-subset replicate PCRs were given about 200 ng DNA, which is tens of thousands of T cell genomes. The protocol was immunoSEQ multiplex PCR, while the TCRdb copy is restricted to in-frame clones and leaves out a portion. The table shows fewer than 3 million clones, with around 90% occurring only once. This TCR was sampled from a man aged 18 to 35 in good health. Some clones in this sample may be carry-over from other donors' samples. This rearrangement joins TRBV11-2 to TRBJ2-5; D not resolved. Sequenced: naive CD4+ T cells from PBMCs. Subset noted: CD45RA+ positively selected. Here the CDR3 reads CASSSDPRRETQYF. CDR3 nucleotides: TGTGCCAGCAGCTCGGACCCTCGGCGGGAGACCCAGTACTTC.